This T cell receptor beta chain is drawn from a study of T cell repertoires in cytomegalovirus infection. Overall study: In public TCR beta signatures, there were indications of both CMV infection and matching HLA type. The study, taken as a whole, reports: Across the ex vivo response, the dominant clonotypes were HLA-C-restricted CMV-specific TCR beta clonotypes.

TCRdb processed the reads anew with MiXCR; each CDR3 protein has one entry. This table has about 310,000 distinct CDR3 sequences, roughly a sixth appearing once. This clonotype has ten or more counts. What it binds is unknown. Sequenced sample: PBMCs. The origin of this receptor is a human donor in good health (CMV status not recorded). Some clones in this sample may be carry-over from other donors' samples.

CDR3: CASRFSASSYNEQFF. For the CDR3, the DNA is TGTGCCAGCAGATTTAGCGCGAGCTCCTACAATGAGCAGTTCTTC. The chain uses TRBV7-6 and TRBJ2-1; D possibly corresponds to TRBD2 (5 bases). This CDR3 has 15 residues. Per the germline V gene, CDR1 is SGHVS and CDR2 is FNYEAQ. V dropped 6 bases and J dropped 0 bases, with 12 bases sitting between them.